A single T cell receptor beta chain is shown here with its context. The sample holds a few counts of this clone. There is no known antigen for this receptor. Base qualities are not recorded, but no much larger clone differs from it by a single base. Trimming at the junction amounts to 5 bases on V and 0 bases on J, and the germline ends lie 8 bases apart. Based on the germline V gene (reference sequence), the CDR1 and CDR2 sequences are LNHNV and YYDKDF. The CDR3 contains 14 residues, cysteine and phenylalanine counted. The CDR3 DNA has 42 bases and is translated from base 1. This entry belongs to a study of shared clonotypes between healthy human individuals (dated by TCRdb to between 2020 and 2021). In terms of the full investigation: The cohort included three men and a couple of women between 18 and 49 years of age. For each donor, three plates each were used for CD4 naive and CD4 memory, two plates were used for CD8 naive, and one plate was used for CD8 memory. Blood TCR repertoires of five healthy adults were deeply sequenced to estimate repertoire size and the extent of clonotype sharing between individuals. Libraries were prepared and TCR repertoires were sequenced by different laboratories using diverse techniques, in order to increase sequencing depth and limit assay-specific biases. Between about 0.94 and 8.9 billion PBMCs per donor were obtained by leukapheresis.

Using the deep immunoSEQ assay, multiplex PCR amplified TCR CDR3 regions from genomic DNA. Extracted genomic DNA from each cell subset was spread evenly across all wells of several immunoSEQ 96-well plates, with each plate serving as a replicate. For sorted subsets, each replicate PCR was loaded with 200 ng genomic DNA, equivalent to 30,000 to 35,000 T cell genomes. Purified libraries were measured with a Qubit 3.0 fluorometer, size-checked on a Bioanalyzer 2100, and measured again with the KAPA Library Quantification kit. A separate single-read 150-cycle Illumina NextSeq 550 flow cell was used to sequence each immunoSEQ 96-well plate. In the original analysis: Because only junctional sequences without quality scores were contained in the immunoSEQ output, filtering matching that applied to full-length reads could not be performed. Sequences were annotated with PyIR, a Python wrapper for IgBLAST v1.9, and V/J genes and CDR3 were assigned using IMGT germline references. Reads were removed for weak V/J assignments (E-value above 1e-6), missing CDR3, stop codons, out-of-frame junctions, or ambiguous translated residues. V3J clonotypes were defined as sequences sharing an identical inferred V gene, J gene, and CDR3 amino acid sequence. The percentage overlap between two repertoires was calculated by dividing the number of shared unique clonotypes by the size of the smaller repertoire. Three approaches were used to assess repertoire richness: RTK rarefaction, the Chao1 estimator, and Recon v2.1 estimates of unobserved clonotypes. OLGA was used to compute generation probabilities for all TCRbeta clonotypes that the gDNA method yielded from a few donors. Here the immuneACCESS table is served through TCRdb, limited to in-frame sequences with V and J called. Missing clones are a known gap in these copies; in checked studies unresolved V genes cover under half, and the rest lacks a known reason. That table is the source of V, J and clone size, and D and trimming were worked out from the DNA. The sample includes approximately 740,000 clones, with 80% to 95% observed a single time. The ten largest clonotypes hold 24% of the sample.

Summary of the overall study and its limitations: Naive subsets generally had larger estimated clonotype richness than memory subsets did. Based on pairwise subsampling, the degree of clonotype sharing among donors was expected to be affected by sequencing depth. Higher generation probabilities were observed for clonotypes shared by all four sorted-subset donors than for non-shared clonotypes. When several donors were compared, the shared fraction of clonotypes was roughly 4.8% for naive CD4, about 4% for naive CD8, 2% to 2.5% for memory CD4, and 0.4% for memory CD8. Incomplete sequencing was indicated by rarefaction of sorted-subset datasets, despite the large sequencing depth. Sampling was restricted to blood, and TCR repertoires in tissue are likely to differ from TCR repertoires in blood. The small number of donors limited the genetic and exposure-history diversity represented.

CD8 naive samples consisted of CD45RO-negative cells that were positively selected for CCR7, yielding a CD45RA+CCR7+ population without TemRA cells. Donors were healthy HIV-negative adults with no recently reported acute infections or vaccinations. Every donor was a Caucasian adult living in Nashville, Tennessee, USA. Blood was collected by leukapheresis, and PBMCs were isolated by Ficoll-Histopaque density gradient centrifugation and then cryopreserved in liquid nitrogen vapor phase. Purity and quantity of every magnetically sorted T cell population were checked by analytical flow cytometry. From each sorted fraction, genomic DNA was isolated and quantified by UV absorbance on a Nanodrop 2000c.

The specimen sequenced was naive CD8+ T cells sorted from blood. The sample's cell subset or site label is to be understood as: CD45RA+CCR7+. This receptor was taken from a man aged 25-40 years in good health. Rearrangement joined TRBV15 to TRBJ1-5; too little of a D gene remains to name it. DNA sequence: TGTGCCACCAGCCTCACCGATAGCAATCAGCCCCAGCATTTT. Translated, this is CATSLTDSNQPQHF.